The 23 T cell receptor beta chains listed next were all sequenced from one sample in a study of cytomegalovirus exposure and HLA in healthy donors. 60 Vbeta and 13 Jbeta primers were used in PCR. The table came from immunoSEQ multiplex PCR; TCRdb's copy has only in-frame clones and leaves some out. Seen here are some 190,000 clones, 80% observed once, and the top ten hold 1.5% to 2%. The source material was PBMCs. All receptors derive from a woman in her twenties or thirties in good health and CMV-seronegative.

The chain employs TRBV6-5 and TRBJ1-2; 8 positions match TRBD1. V was pared by 0 bases and J by 0 bases, with 3 bases of the junction left unmatched. The CDR3 totals 16 residues. Per the germline V gene, CDR1 is MNHEY and CDR2 is SVGAGI. The CDR3 sequence: CASSYSGQGTNYGYTF. CDR3 nucleotides: TGTGCCAGCAGTTACTCAGGACAGGGAACTAACTATGGCTACACCTTC.

This chain joins TRBV19 and TRBJ1-5, with 8 bases aligning to TRBD1. Germline loops: CDR1 LNHDA, CDR2 SQIVND (reference sequence). The trim removed 5 bases at V and 4 bases at J, leaving 10 bases unmatched. The CDR3 has 16 residues. CDR3 amino acids: CASSATGGRGNQPQHF. In DNA form, the CDR3 reads TGTGCCAGTAGTGCTACAGGGGGAAGAGGTAATCAGCCCCAGCATTTT.

The chain is built from TRBV5-6 and TRBJ2-3; TRBD1 aligns across 8 bases. Germline values: CDR1 SGHDT, CDR2 YYEEEE. The trim removed 4 bases at V and 1 base at J, leaving 8 bases unmatched. CDR3 length: 16 residues. The CDR3 protein is CASSRVPGQGTDTQYF. The CDR3 DNA reads as TGTGCCAGCAGCCGGGTCCCGGGACAGGGCACAGATACGCAGTATTTT.

The chain recombines TRBV7-2 with TRBJ1-1, with a weak D call TRBD1 (5 bases). CDR1 and CDR2 (germline): SGHTA, FQGNSA. CDR3 length equals 14 residues. The V gene lost 5 bases and the J gene lost 2 bases, with 12 bases spanning the gap. The CDR3 region is CASSPSGGNTEAFF. The CDR3 coding sequence is TGTGCCAGCAGCCCCTCGGGGGGAAACACTGAAGCTTTCTTT.

This chain uses TRBV27 with TRBJ1-2, with a tentative D call TRBD1 (5 bases). CDR1 and CDR2 (germline): MNHEY, SMNVEV (reference sequence). V dropped 6 bases and J dropped 7 bases, with 9 bases sitting between them. CDR3 length: 11 residues. The CDR3 DNA sequence: TGTGCCAGCAGGAACAGGTTTGGCTACACCTTC. Amino acid sequence: CASRNRFGYTF.

The chain recombines TRBV7-2 with TRBJ2-4, with TRBD1 identical over 9 bases. J lost 7 bases, V lost 5 bases, and 9 bases had no gene match. This CDR3 has 15 residues. Germline V gene data show CDR1 as SGHTA and CDR2 as FQGNSA. Written as DNA, the CDR3 is TGTGCCAGCAGCCCCGGGGACAGGGTAGGGAACATTCAGTACTTC. It yields the protein CASSPGDRVGNIQYF.

The chain joins TRBV6-1 to TRBJ2-7, with 10 positions matching TRBD2. The CDR3 loop spans 15 amino acids. Germline V gene sequence: CDR1 MNHNS, CDR2 SASEGT. The V segment lost 4 bases and the J segment 3 bases; nucleotides outside the gene matches: 6. The CDR3 here is CASSVGLAVGYEQYF. The CDR3 DNA reads as TGTGCCAGCAGTGTCGGACTAGCGGTGGGCTACGAGCAGTACTTC.

The rearrangement joins TRBV6-6 to TRBJ2-2; 11 nucleotides align to TRBD1. The CDR3 consists of 15 residues. V lost 6 bases and J lost 7; bases outside the gene matches: 7. Germline V lookup: CDR1 MNHNY, CDR2 SVGAGI (reference sequence). The CDR3 spells CASSRGQGVRGELFF. The DNA of the CDR3 is TGTGCCAGCAGCCGGGGACAGGGGGTACGCGGGGAGCTGTTTTTT.

This clone was observed a few times. This rearrangement joins TRBV30 to TRBJ2-5; a possible D gene is TRBD2 (7 bases). The CDR3 consists of 16 residues. With 0 bases removed from V and 2 bases from J, the gap between germline ends came to 16 bases. Looked up from germline, CDR1 is GTSNPN and CDR2 is SVGIG (reference sequence). DNA for the CDR3: TGTGCCTGGAGTGTAAGGCGGGGGCCGCTACAAGAGACCCAGTACTTC. The encoded protein is CAWSVRRGPLQETQYF. Looking up the rest from reference TRBV30 and TRBJ2-5 gives the full variable domain: SQTIHQWPATLVQPVGSPLSLECTVEGTSNPNLYWYRQAAGRGLQLLFYSVGIGQISSEVPQNLSASRPQDRQFILSSKKLLLSDSGFYLCAWSVRRGPLQETQYFGPGTRLLVL.

This clone has a handful of counts. The chain has TRBV14 and TRBJ1-6; D unclear. Germline-derived CDR1 and CDR2 are SGHDN and FVKESK. Trimming pared 6 bases from V and 0 bases from J, leaving 6 bases between. There are 14 residues in the CDR3. The CDR3 here is CASRQSSYNSPLHF. CDR3 bases: TGTGCCAGCAGACAGAGCTCCTATAATTCACCCCTCCACTTT.

This clone turned up a few times. The gene calls are TRBV5-1 and TRBJ2-6, with D maybe TRBD2 (5 bases). Germline lookup yields CDR1 SGHRS and CDR2 YFSETQ. This CDR3 spans 19 amino acids. Between the trimmed V and J ends, which lost 1 base and 0 bases, there was a span of 17 bases. As DNA, the CDR3 is TGCGCCAGCAGCTTGATGTCTCTCGGAGGAAGCTCTGGGGCCAACGTCCTGACTTTC. This codes for CASSLMSLGGSSGANVLTF. The variable domain in full, completed from reference TRBV5-1 and TRBJ2-6, reads KAGVTQTPRYLIKTRGQQVTLSCSPISGHRSVSWYQQTPGQGLQFLFEYFSETQRNKGNFPGRFSGRQFSNSRSEMNVSTLELGDSALYLCASSLMSLGGSSGANVLTFGAGSRLTVL.

The chain links TRBV6-5 to TRBJ2-2; 8 bases fit TRBD1. The V segment lost 6 bases and the J segment 4 bases; nucleotides outside the gene matches: 7. Germline V gene data show CDR1 as MNHEY and CDR2 as SVGAGI. This CDR3 spans 15 amino acids. As DNA, the CDR3 is TGTGCCAGCAGGGGGACAGGCCCTACCACCGGGGAGCTGTTTTTT. Protein: CASRGTGPTTGELFF.

The rearrangement joins TRBV7-9 to TRBJ1-5, with unresolved D. V gave up 8 bases and J gave up 2 bases, with 16 bases separating them. The CDR3 sequence is 15 residues long. Germline lookup yields CDR1 SEHNR and CDR2 FQNEAQ (reference sequence). The CDR3 loop reads CASGDRGNGNQPQHF. CDR3 coding DNA: TGTGCCAGCGGGGATAGAGGGAACGGCAATCAGCCCCAGCATTTT.

The rearrangement links TRBV18 to TRBJ2-7, with 9 bases matching TRBD2. The trim removed 6 bases at V and 3 bases at J, leaving 6 bases unmatched. CDR1 is KGHSH, CDR2 LQKENI, per germline. This CDR3 contains 14 residues. The DNA for the CDR3 is TGTGCCAGCTCTCCATCAGCGGGGGGCTACGAGCAGTACTTC. Translated: CASSPSAGGYEQYF.

Comments on this clone: Other DNA sequences in this specimen translate into the identical CDR3. The chain links TRBV5-1 to TRBJ2-7; D is uncertain. Trimming stripped 3 bases from V and 3 bases from J, with 4 bases between. Germline V CDR1 and CDR2: SGHRS, YFSETQ. The CDR3 totals 11 residues. The CDR3 sequence is CASSSNYEQYF. CDR3 bases: TGCGCCAGCAGCTCAAACTACGAGCAGTACTTC.

The rearrangement joins TRBV4-2 to TRBJ2-5, with D possibly being TRBD1 (5 bases). This CDR3 spans 14 amino acids. Trimming cost V 1 base and J 1 base, with 7 bases left between them. Germline V gene lookup returns CDR1 LGHNA and CDR2 YNFKEQ. The CDR3 reads CASSQADSQETQYF. In DNA form, the CDR3 reads TGTGCCAGCAGCCAAGCCGACAGCCAAGAGACCCAGTACTTC.

The chain has TRBV5-1 and TRBJ2-7; 8 nucleotides agree with TRBD1. Trimming cost V 2 bases and J 0 bases; bases outside gene matches: 13. This CDR3 region has 18 residues. Looked up from germline, CDR1 is SGHRS and CDR2 is YFSETQ. This chain's CDR3 is CASSFNDRGQTLSYEQYF. CDR3 DNA: TGCGCCAGCAGCTTTAACGACAGGGGTCAGACCCTCTCCTACGAGCAGTACTTC.

There are a few counts of this clone. The chain uses TRBV7-2 and TRBJ2-7; 9 nucleotides match TRBD2. Per germline, CDR1 SGHTA and CDR2 FQGNSA. The V and J ends lost 1 base and 7 bases, in that order; junction bases with no gene match: 8. The CDR3 is 15 residues long. The CDR3 spells CASSLGLAGNQEQYF. The DNA for the CDR3 is TGTGCCAGCAGCTTAGGGCTAGCGGGGAACCAAGAGCAGTACTTC.

This chain joins TRBV10-2 and TRBJ1-2, with D possibly being TRBD1 (5 bases). Per germline, CDR1 WSHSY and CDR2 SAAADI. This CDR3 has 17 amino acids. V lost 7 bases and J lost 0, with 21 bases in between. The CDR3 DNA sequence: TGCGCCAGCACCCCACCCCCTGCGGGGGACCCTAACTATGGCTACACCTTC. Its translation is CASTPPPAGDPNYGYTF.

The chain couples TRBV7-2 to TRBJ1-2; 9 nucleotides match TRBD1. With V trimmed by 5 bases and J by 1 base, 5 bases remained unmatched. Germline loops: CDR1 SGHTA, CDR2 FQGNSA. This CDR3 has 15 residues. The CDR3 spells CASSRPGQGNYGYTF. CDR3 nucleotides: TGTGCCAGCAGCCGACCGGGACAGGGTAACTATGGCTACACCTTC.

This chain joins TRBV6-7 and TRBJ2-7; no definite D call. TRBV6-7 is an ORF; its function is uncertain. This CDR3 region has 14 residues. The germline V and J ends were trimmed by 2 bases and 1 base, with 9 bases remaining between them. The CDR3 reads CASSYAVLSYEQYF. DNA of the CDR3: TGTGCCAGCAGTTACGCAGTCCTTTCCTACGAGCAGTACTTC.

The chain carries TRBV27 and TRBJ2-1; no clear D gene. The CDR3 is 17 amino acids. Trimming stripped 4 bases from V and 0 bases from J, with 16 bases between. Germline V gene sequence: CDR1 MNHEY, CDR2 SMNVEV (reference sequence). The DNA of the CDR3 is TGTGCCAGCAGTTCCTCCCCAGGTTCAAGCTCCTACAATGAGCAGTTCTTC. It codes for CASSSSPGSSSYNEQFF.

This clone was detected a few times. The V gene is TRBV6-4, the J gene TRBJ2-3; 10 bases map to TRBD2. The J segment lost 2 bases and the V segment lost 3 bases, leaving 2 bases of the junction unmatched. Germline values: CDR1 MRHNA, CDR2 SNTAGT. The CDR3 sequence is 15 residues long. The chain's CDR3 is CASSESGGATDTQYF. The DNA of the CDR3 is TGTGCCAGCAGTGAAAGCGGGGGGGCCACAGATACGCAGTATTTT.